The sequence of this T cell receptor (beta chain) was determined in a study of cytomegalovirus exposure and HLA in healthy donors. Primers: 60 Vbeta forward and 13 Jbeta reverse. Profiling relied on immunoSEQ multiplex PCR, and the TCRdb table lists in-frame clones only, not all of them. The repertoire holds about 200,000 clones, with around three quarters as singletons. V dropped 8 bases and J dropped 2 bases, with 18 bases sitting between them. Germline assignment: CDR1 MNHEY and CDR2 SMNVEV (reference sequence). The CDR3 runs to 15 residues. Notes on the study in general: Reportedly, TCR beta sequences accurately predicted HLA-A and HLA-B alleles in most subjects. In a later analysis, a missense DCLRE1C variant was linked to TCR beta V- and J-gene trimming.

Note on this clone: Its antigen is currently unknown.

Sample: PBMCs. The chain has TRBV27 and TRBJ1-2; D might be TRBD1 (6 bases). The sequence was collected from a man aged 40-50 years in good health and CMV-seronegative. CDR3 in amino acids: CASSLRGGTNYGYTF. The CDR3 coding sequence is TGTGCCAGCTCCCTTCGGGGAGGGACAAACTATGGCTACACCTTC.